Shown below are 7 T cell receptor beta chains from a single sample sequenced in a study of T cell changes during pregnancy in multiple sclerosis. Profiling relied on immunoSEQ multiplex PCR, and the TCRdb table lists in-frame clones only, not all of them. Here the sample spans about 80,000 clones, around 90% being singletons. The specimen comprised peripheral blood, sampled before pregnancy. These receptor sequences come from a female donor with multiple sclerosis, enrolled in a pregnancy study.

This sequence joins TRBV27 and TRBJ2-7; 8 bases map to TRBD1. This CDR3 comprises 14 residues. Germline V gene sequence: CDR1 MNHEY, CDR2 SMNVEV (reference sequence). The V gene end was trimmed by 7 bases and the J gene end by 2 bases; junction bases not matched to a gene: 7. The CDR3 here is CASTSGTGPYEQYF. For the CDR3, the DNA is TGTGCCAGCACTTCCGGGACAGGACCCTACGAGCAGTACTTC.

This clone was picked up one time. The chain recombines TRBV19 with TRBJ2-3; 8 positions agree with TRBD2. With V trimmed by 7 bases and J by 6 bases, 12 bases remained unmatched. CDR3 length: 15 amino acids. The germline gives CDR1 LNHDA, CDR2 SQIVND (reference sequence). The DNA of the CDR3 is TGTGCCAGTAAGGCCGGCGGGGGGCCGTATGATACGCAGTATTTT. Translated, it gives CASKAGGGPYDTQYF. The full variable domain, rest sourced from reference TRBV19 and TRBJ2-3, is DGGITQSPKYLFRKEGQNVTLSCEQNLNHDAMYWYRQDPGQGLRLIYYSQIVNDFQKGDIAEGYSVSREKKESFPLTVTSAQKNPTAFYLCASKAGGGPYDTQYFGPGTRLTVL.

The chain is built from TRBV5-1 and TRBJ2-7; 8 bases map to TRBD2. Unmatched junction bases numbered 6, after V lost 5 bases and J lost 2 bases. The CDR3 length is 14 residues. Looked up from germline, CDR1 is SGHRS and CDR2 is YFSETQ. CDR3 sequence reads: CASRLSGVPYEQYF. The CDR3 region has the DNA TGCGCCAGCAGACTTAGCGGGGTCCCCTACGAGCAGTACTTC.

V and J are TRBV5-8 and TRBJ1-1; no clear D. Germline V gene lookup returns CDR1 SGHTS and CDR2 YDEGEE. Trimming stripped 3 bases from V and 4 bases from J, with 7 bases between. The CDR3 length is 12 residues. This CDR3 is CASSSAVTEAFF. CDR3 nucleotide sequence: TGTGCCAGCAGCTCAGCGGTCACTGAAGCTTTCTTT.

This rearrangement joins TRBV6-6 to TRBJ1-2; D might be TRBD1 (6 bases). CDR3 length equals 15 residues. Per germline, CDR1 MNHNY and CDR2 SVGAGI (reference sequence). Trimming shortened V by 11 bases and J by 2 bases, and 21 bases separated the two germline ends. As DNA, the CDR3 is TGTGCCGGATCCCCAGGGGATTTGCGGAACTATGGCTACACCTTC. This encodes CAGSPGDLRNYGYTF.

The chain recombines TRBV2 with TRBJ2-7; 11 bases align to TRBD1. Losses at the gene ends were 5 bases for V and 2 bases for J; bases not matched to a gene: 2. The CDR3 has 14 residues. Germline values: CDR1 SNHLY, CDR2 FYNNEI. CDR3 sequence: CASSRTGGPYEQYF. The CDR3 nucleotides are TGTGCCAGCAGTAGGACAGGGGGCCCCTACGAGCAGTACTTC.

CDR3 region: CATSRDFVRAGGAFF. The CDR3 DNA reads TGTGCCACCAGCAGAGATTTCGTTCGGGCCGGAGGAGCTTTCTTT. The gene calls are TRBV15 and TRBJ1-1, with no clear D. Germline loops: CDR1 LNHNV, CDR2 YYDKDF (reference sequence). The CDR3 runs to 15 residues. V gave up 0 bases and J gave up 10 bases, with 18 bases separating them.